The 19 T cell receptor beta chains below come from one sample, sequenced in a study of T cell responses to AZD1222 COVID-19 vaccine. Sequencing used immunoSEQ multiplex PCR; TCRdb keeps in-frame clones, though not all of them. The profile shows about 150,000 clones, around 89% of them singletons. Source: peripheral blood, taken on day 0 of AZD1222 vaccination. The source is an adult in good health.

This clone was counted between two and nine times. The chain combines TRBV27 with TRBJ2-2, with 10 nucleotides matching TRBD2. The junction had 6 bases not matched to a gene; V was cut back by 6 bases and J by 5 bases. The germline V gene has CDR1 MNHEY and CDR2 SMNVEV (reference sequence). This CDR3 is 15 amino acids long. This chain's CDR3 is CASRFSGGSTGELFF. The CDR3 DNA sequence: TGTGCCAGCAGATTTAGCGGGGGGTCGACCGGGGAGCTGTTTTTT.

In DNA form, the CDR3 reads TGTGCCAGCAGTGTCTCCGGGACAGGGCACTACGAGCAGTACTTC. Translation gives CASSVSGTGHYEQYF. The chain employs TRBV27 and TRBJ2-7; 9 bases match TRBD1. Germline V gene data show CDR1 as MNHEY and CDR2 as SMNVEV (reference sequence). The CDR3 covers 15 residues. With V trimmed by 5 bases and J by 3 bases, 8 bases remained unmatched.

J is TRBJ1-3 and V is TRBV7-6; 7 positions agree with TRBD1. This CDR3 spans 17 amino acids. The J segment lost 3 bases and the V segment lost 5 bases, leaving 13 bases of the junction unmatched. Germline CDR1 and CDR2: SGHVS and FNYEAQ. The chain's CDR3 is CASSPIGPRGLGNTIYF. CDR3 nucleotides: TGTGCCAGCAGCCCAATAGGCCCAAGGGGGCTTGGAAACACCATATATTTT.

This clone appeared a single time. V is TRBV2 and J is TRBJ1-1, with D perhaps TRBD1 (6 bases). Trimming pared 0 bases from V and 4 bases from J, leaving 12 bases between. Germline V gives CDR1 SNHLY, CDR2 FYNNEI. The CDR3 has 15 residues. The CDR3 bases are TGTGCCAGCAGTGAAGCGCTTAGGGGGGGCACTGAAGCTTTCTTT. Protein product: CASSEALRGGTEAFF.

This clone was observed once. The DNA for the CDR3 is TGTGCCAGCAGCACAGGGGGCGCGGAGCAGTACTTC. This encodes CASSTGGAEQYF. The chain couples TRBV7-9 to TRBJ2-7; 9 positions match TRBD1. V was clipped by 5 bases and J by 7 bases; unmatched bases: 3. There are 12 residues in the CDR3. CDR1 is SEHNR, CDR2 FQNEAQ, per germline (reference sequence).

CDR3 nucleotide sequence: TGCGCCAGCAGCTCCACAGGGATGTCCTATAATTCACCCCTCCACTTT. This sequence encodes CASSSTGMSYNSPLHF. The chain links TRBV5-1 to TRBJ1-6, with D perhaps matching TRBD1 (6 bases). Germline V CDR1 and CDR2: SGHRS, YFSETQ. Deletions cut 3 bases from V and 1 base from J, with 11 bases between. The CDR3 is made up of 16 amino acids.

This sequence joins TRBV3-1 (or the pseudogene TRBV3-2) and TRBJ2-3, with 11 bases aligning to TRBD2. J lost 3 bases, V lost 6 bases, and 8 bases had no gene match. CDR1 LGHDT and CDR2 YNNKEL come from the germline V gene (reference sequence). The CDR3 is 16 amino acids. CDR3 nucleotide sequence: TGTGCCAGCAGGGGTTCTAGCGGGGGGCTTACAGATACGCAGTATTTT. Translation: CASRGSSGGLTDTQYF.

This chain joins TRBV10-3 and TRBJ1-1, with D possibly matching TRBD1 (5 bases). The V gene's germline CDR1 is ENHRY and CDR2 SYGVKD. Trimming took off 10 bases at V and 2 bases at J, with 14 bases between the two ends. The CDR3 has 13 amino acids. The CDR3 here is CATGDSSNTEAFF. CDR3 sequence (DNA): TGTGCCACCGGCGACAGTTCAAACACTGAAGCTTTCTTT.

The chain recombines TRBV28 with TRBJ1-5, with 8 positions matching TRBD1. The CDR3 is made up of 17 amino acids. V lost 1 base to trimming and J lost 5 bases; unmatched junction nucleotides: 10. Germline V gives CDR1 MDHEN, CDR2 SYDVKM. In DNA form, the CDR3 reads TGTGCCAGCAGTTTATTAAGGTCAGGGGGCAGGCATCAGCCCCAGCATTTT. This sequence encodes CASSLLRSGGRHQPQHF.

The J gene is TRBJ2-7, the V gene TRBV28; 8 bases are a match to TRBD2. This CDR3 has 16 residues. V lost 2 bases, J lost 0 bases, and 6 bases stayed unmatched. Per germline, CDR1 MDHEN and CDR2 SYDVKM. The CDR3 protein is CASSLEGGGSSYEQYF. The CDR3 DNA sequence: TGTGCCAGCAGTTTAGAGGGCGGGGGGAGCTCCTACGAGCAGTACTTC.

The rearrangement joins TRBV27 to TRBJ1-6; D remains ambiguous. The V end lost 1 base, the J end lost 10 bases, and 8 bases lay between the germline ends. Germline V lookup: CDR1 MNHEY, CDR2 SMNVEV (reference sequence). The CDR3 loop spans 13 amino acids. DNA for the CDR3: TGTGCCAGCAGTTTATATGGCGAATCACCCCTCCACTTT. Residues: CASSLYGESPLHF.

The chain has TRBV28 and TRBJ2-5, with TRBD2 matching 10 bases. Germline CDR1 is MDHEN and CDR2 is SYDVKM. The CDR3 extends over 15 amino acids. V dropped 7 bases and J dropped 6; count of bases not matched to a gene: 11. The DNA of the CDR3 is TGTGCCAGCACCAGCCAGCGGGGGGGCCTCCAGACCCAGTACTTC. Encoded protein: CASTSQRGGLQTQYF. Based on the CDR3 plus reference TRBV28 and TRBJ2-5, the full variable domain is DVKVTQSSRYLVKRTGEKVFLECVQDMDHENMFWYRQDPGLGLRLIYFSYDVKMKEKGDIPEGYSVSREKKERFSLILESASTNQTSMYLCASTSQRGGLQTQYFGPGTRLLVL.

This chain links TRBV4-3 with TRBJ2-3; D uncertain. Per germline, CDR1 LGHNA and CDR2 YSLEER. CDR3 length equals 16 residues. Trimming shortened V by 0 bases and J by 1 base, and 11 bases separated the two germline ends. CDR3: CASSQDSRAGTDTQYF. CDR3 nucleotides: TGCGCCAGCAGCCAAGATTCTCGAGCCGGCACAGATACGCAGTATTTT.

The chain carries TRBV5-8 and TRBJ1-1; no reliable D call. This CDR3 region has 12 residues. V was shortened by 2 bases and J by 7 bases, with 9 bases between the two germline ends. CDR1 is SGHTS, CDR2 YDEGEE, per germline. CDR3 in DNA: TGTGCCAGCAGCTTCCCAGTTATTGAAGCTTTCTTT. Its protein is CASSFPVIEAFF.

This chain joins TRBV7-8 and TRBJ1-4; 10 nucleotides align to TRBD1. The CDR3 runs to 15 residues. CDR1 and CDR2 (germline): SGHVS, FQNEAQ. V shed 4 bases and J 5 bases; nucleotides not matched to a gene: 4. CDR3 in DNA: TGTGCCAGCAGCTCAAGGACAGGGGGAAATGAAAAACTGTTTTTT. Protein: CASSSRTGGNEKLFF.

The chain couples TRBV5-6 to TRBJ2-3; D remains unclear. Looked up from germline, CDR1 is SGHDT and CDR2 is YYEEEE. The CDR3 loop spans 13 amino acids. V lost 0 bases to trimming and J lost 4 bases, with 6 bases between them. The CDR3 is CASSLGVSDTQYF. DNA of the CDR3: TGTGCCAGCAGCTTGGGAGTGTCAGATACGCAGTATTTT.

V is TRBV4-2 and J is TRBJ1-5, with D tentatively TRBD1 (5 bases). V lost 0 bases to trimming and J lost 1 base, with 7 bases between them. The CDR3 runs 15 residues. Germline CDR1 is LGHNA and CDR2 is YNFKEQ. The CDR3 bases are TGTGCCAGCAGCCAAGACAGGGTCAGCAATCAGCCCCAGCATTTT. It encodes CASSQDRVSNQPQHF.

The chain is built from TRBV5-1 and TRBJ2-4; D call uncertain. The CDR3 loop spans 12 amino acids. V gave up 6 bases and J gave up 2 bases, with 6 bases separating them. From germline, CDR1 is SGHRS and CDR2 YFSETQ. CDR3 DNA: TGCGCCAGCAAGTCCTCCAAAAACATTCAGTACTTC. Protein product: CASKSSKNIQYF. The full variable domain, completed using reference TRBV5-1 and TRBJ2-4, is KAGVTQTPRYLIKTRGQQVTLSCSPISGHRSVSWYQQTPGQGLQFLFEYFSETQRNKGNFPGRFSGRQFSNSRSEMNVSTLELGDSALYLCASKSSKNIQYFGAGTRLSVL.

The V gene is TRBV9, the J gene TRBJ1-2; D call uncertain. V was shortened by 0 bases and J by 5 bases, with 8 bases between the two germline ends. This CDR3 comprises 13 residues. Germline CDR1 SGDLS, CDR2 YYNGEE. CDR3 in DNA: TGTGCCAGCAGCGTAGGTAGCAGGTATGGCTACACCTTC. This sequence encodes CASSVGSRYGYTF.